This T cell receptor (beta chain) derives from a study of regulatory T cells in long-lasting Graves disease. Through Arm-PCR of CDR3 regions and iRepertoire HTBI primers, TCR beta libraries were built. TCRdb re-called the multiplex PCR reads through MiXCR, storing one row per CDR3 protein. The sample has hundreds of thousands of distinct CDR3 sequences, around 20% seen once. On this clonotype itself: This clone may be a read error of a much larger clone one base away.

Stated time point: persistent/refractory GD, antithyroid drugs over 5 years with positive TRAb. Preparation of the TCR library used RNA extracted from PBMCs. This receptor was obtained from a female donor with Graves disease. The sequences come from peripheral blood mononuclear cells (PBMCs), collected when the disease was refractory, from a patient treated with antithyroid drugs.

The CDR3 DNA follows: TGTGCCAGCAGTTTATCGGTTCGGGGTGCAGGAAAGACCCAGTACTTC. It yields the protein CASSLSVRGAGKTQYF. The V gene is TRBV27, the J gene TRBJ2-5; TRBD2 might be the D (5 bases). CDR1 is MNHEY and CDR2 is SMNVEV in the germline V gene (reference sequence). V was shortened by 0 bases and J by 6 bases, with 17 bases between the two germline ends. CDR3 length: 16 residues.